This entry features one T cell receptor beta chain sequence. Some clones are missing from TCRdb's copy, which holds only in-frame ones; the method was immunoSEQ multiplex PCR. The sample has nearly 20,000 clones; 65% to 85% are singletons. The data were taken from a study of STAT5B mutations in CD4+ large granular lymphocyte leukemia. Germline CDR1 MNHEY, CDR2 SMNVEV (reference sequence). The V and J ends lost 4 bases and 0 bases, in that order; junction bases with no gene match: 7. CDR3 size: 16 residues. The sequencing input was CD4+ T cells from blood buffy coats. The V gene is TRBV27, the J gene TRBJ1-1, with 8 bases identical to TRBD1. This TCR was sampled from a human donor in good health. CDR3 coding DNA: TGTGCCAGCAGTTCCCAGGGGGCGGGCATGAACACTGAAGCTTTCTTT. Translating gives CASSSQGAGMNTEAFF.